Listed here is a single T cell receptor (beta chain). The germline V gene has CDR1 SGHRS and CDR2 YFSETQ. After removal of 4 bases from V and 5 bases from J, the junction contained 11 bases not matched to a gene. This CDR3 has 16 amino acids. TCRdb itself ran the 5' RACE reads through MiXCR, one entry per CDR3 protein. Found here are about 320,000 distinct CDR3 sequences, around an eighth of them singletons; the top ten hold roughly 23%. These data are taken from a study of T-cell memory formation after mild COVID-19. The rearrangement joins TRBV5-1 to TRBJ1-4, with TRBD1 matching over 7 bases. Sequenced material: PBMCs or a T cell subset sorted from them (not recorded which). The sequence derives from a man aged 18 to 30 who had mild COVID-19 (a few samples of this study predate the infection). Cell type and time point are not known. CDR3 sequence (DNA): TGCGCCAGCAGCCTTCAAGAAGGGGGCGCAAATGAAAAACTGTTTTTT. Amino acids: CASSLQEGGANEKLFF.